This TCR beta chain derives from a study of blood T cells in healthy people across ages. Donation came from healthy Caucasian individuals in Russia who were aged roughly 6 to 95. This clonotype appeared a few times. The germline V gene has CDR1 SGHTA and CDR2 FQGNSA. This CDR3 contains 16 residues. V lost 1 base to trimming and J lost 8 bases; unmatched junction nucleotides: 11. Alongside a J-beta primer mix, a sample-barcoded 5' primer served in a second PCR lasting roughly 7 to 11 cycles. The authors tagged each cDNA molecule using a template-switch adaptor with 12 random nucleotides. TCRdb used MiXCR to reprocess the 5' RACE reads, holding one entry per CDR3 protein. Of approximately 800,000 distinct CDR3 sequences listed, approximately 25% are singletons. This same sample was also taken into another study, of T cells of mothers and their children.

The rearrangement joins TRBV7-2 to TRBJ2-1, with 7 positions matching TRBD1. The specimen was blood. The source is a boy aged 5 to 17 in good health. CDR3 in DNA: TGTGCCAGCAGCTTAGGGAGCGCGACAGGGTGGGATGAGCAGTTCTTC. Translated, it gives CASSLGSATGWDEQFF. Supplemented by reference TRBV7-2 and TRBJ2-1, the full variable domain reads GAGVSQSPSNKVTEKGKDVELRCDPISGHTALYWYRQSLGQGLEFLIYFQGNSAPDKSGLPSDRFSAERTGGSVSTLTIQRTQQEDSAVYLCASSLGSATGWDEQFFGPGTRLTVL.